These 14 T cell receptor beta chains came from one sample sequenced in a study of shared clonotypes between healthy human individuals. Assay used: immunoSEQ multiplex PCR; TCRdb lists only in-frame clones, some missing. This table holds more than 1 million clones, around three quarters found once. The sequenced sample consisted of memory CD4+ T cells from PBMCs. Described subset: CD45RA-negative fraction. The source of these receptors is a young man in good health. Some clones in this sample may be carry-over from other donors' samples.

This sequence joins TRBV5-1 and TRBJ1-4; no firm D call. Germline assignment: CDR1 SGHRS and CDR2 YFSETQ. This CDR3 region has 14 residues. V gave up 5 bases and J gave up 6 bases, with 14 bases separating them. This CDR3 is CASRSVQADEKLFF. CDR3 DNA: TGCGCCAGCAGGAGTGTTCAGGCGGATGAAAAACTGTTTTTT.

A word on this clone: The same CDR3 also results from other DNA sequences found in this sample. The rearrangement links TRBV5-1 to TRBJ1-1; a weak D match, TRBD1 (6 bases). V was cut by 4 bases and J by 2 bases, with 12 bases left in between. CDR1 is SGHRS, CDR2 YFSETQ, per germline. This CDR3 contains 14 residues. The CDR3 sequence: CASSPWTVNTEAFF. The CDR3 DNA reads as TGCGCCAGCAGCCCCTGGACAGTCAACACTGAAGCTTTCTTT.

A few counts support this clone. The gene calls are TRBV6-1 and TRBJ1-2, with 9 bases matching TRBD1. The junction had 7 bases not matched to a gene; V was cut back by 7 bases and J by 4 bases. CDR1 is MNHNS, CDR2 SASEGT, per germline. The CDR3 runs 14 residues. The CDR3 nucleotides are TGTGCCAGCACCTGGGACAGGGACTCCTATGGCTACACCTTC. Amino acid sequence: CASTWDRDSYGYTF.

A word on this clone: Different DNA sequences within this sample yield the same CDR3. The CDR3 bases are TGCAGTGCTAGATTTGGAGAGACCCAGTACTTC. Amino acids: CSARFGETQYF. The chain recombines TRBV20-1 with TRBJ2-5; D is unclear. The CDR3 runs 11 residues. CDR1 is DFQATT and CDR2 is SNEGSKA in the germline V gene (reference sequence). Trimming removed 2 bases from V and 4 bases from J, with 5 bases in between.

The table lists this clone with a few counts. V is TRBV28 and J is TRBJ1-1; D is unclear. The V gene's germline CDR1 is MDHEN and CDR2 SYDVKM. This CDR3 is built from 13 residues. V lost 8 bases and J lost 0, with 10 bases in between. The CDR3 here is CASETRVNTEAFF. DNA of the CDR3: TGTGCCAGCGAGACCCGGGTGAACACTGAAGCTTTCTTT.

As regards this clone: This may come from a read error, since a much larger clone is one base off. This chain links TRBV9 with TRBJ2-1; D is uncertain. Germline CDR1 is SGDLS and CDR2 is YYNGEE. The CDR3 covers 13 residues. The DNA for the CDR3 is TGTGCCAGCAGCGTAGGCGTCAACAATGGGCAGTTCTTC. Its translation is CASSVGVNNGQFF.

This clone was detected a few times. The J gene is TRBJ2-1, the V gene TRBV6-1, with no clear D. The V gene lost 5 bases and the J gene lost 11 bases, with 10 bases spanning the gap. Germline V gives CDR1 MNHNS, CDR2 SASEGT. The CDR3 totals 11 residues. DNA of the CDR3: TGTGCCAGCAGTCAGGACGAAAAGCAGTTCTTC. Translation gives CASSQDEKQFF.

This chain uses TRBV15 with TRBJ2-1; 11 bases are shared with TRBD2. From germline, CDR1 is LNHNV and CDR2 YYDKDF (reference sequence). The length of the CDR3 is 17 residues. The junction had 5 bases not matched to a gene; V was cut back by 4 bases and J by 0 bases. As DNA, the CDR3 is TGTGCCACCAGCACCGGGACTAGCGGAGTCTCCTACAATGAGCAGTTCTTC. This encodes CATSTGTSGVSYNEQFF.

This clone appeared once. CDR3 DNA: TGCGCCAGCAGCTTGGCCGTACTTCAAGAGACCCAGTACTTC. Its translation: CASSLAVLQETQYF. V gene TRBV5-1 combines with J gene TRBJ2-5; D is unclear. Germline CDR1 and CDR2: SGHRS and YFSETQ. The CDR3 consists of 14 residues. With 0 bases removed from V and 2 bases from J, the gap between germline ends came to 8 bases.

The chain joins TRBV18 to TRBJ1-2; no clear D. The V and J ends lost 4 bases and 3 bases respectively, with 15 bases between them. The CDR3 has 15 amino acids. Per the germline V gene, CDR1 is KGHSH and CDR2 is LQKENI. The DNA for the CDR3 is TGTGCCAGCTCACTATATGGTATCGGGGACTATGGCTACACCTTC. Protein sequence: CASSLYGIGDYGYTF.

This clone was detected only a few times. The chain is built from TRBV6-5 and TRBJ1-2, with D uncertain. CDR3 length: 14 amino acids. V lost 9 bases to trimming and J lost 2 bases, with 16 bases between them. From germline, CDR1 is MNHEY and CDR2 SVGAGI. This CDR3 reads CASTLGSGNYGYTF. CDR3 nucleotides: TGTGCCAGTACCCTTGGCTCGGGGAACTATGGCTACACCTTC.

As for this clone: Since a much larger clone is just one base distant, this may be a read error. As DNA, the CDR3 is TGCGCCAGCAGCCTCAATCCCCGCGGTACTCCCTCGTCCGAGCGGTACTTC. As protein: CASSLNPRGTPSSERYF. The chain is built from TRBV4-3 and TRBJ2-7, with D uncertain. The CDR3 has 17 residues. Germline assignment: CDR1 LGHNA and CDR2 YSLEER.

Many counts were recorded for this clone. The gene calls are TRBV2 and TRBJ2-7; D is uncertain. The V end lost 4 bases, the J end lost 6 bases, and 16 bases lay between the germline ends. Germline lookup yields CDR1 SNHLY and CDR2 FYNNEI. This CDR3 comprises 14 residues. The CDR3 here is CASSGQELRAEQYF. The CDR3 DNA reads TGTGCCAGCAGTGGGCAAGAACTGCGTGCCGAGCAGTACTTC.

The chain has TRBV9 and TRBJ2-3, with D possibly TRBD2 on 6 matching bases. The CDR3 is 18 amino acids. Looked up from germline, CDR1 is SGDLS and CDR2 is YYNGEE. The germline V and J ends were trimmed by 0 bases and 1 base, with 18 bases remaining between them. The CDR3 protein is CASSVGVGLTYGTDTQYF. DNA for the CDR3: TGTGCCAGCAGCGTAGGCGTGGGACTCACCTATGGCACAGATACGCAGTATTTT.